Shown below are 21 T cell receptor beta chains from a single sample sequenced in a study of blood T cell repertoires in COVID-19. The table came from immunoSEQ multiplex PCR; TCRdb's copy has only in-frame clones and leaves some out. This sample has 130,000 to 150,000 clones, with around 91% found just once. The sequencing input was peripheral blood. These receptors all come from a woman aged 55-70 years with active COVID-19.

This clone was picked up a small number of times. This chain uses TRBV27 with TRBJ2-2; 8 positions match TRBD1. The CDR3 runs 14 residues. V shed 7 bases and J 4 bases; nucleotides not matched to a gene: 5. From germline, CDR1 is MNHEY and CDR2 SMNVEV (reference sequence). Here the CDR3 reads CASTTGTGTGELFF. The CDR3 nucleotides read TGTGCCAGCACCACCGGGACAGGCACCGGGGAGCTGTTTTTT.

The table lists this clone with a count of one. In DNA, the CDR3 is TGTGCCAGCAGTCCCCTTTCTAGCGGGAGTCGCTACGAGCAGTACTTC. The encoded protein is CASSPLSSGSRYEQYF. J is TRBJ2-7 and V is TRBV6-2 or TRBV6-3; TRBD2 matches at 10 bases. The ends lost 5 bases at V and 3 bases at J; junction bases unmatched: 10. CDR1 and CDR2 (germline): MNHEY, SVGEGT. This CDR3 comprises 16 residues.

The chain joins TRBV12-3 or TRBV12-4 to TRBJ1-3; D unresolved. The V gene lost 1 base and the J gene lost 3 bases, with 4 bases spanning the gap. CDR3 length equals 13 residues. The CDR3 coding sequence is TGTGCCAGCAGTTTAGTCAGTGGAAACACCATATATTTT. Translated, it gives CASSLVSGNTIYF.

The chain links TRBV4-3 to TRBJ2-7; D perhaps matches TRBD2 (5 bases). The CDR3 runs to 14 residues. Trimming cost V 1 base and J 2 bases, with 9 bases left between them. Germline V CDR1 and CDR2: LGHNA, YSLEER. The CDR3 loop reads CASSQAPGTYEQYF. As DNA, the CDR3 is TGCGCCAGCAGCCAAGCTCCGGGAACCTACGAGCAGTACTTC.

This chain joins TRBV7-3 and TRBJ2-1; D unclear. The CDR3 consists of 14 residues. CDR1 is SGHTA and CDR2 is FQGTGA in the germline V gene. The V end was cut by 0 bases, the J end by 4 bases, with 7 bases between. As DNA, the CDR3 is TGTGCCAGCAGCTTAACGGCACAGTACAATGAGCAGTTCTTC. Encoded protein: CASSLTAQYNEQFF.

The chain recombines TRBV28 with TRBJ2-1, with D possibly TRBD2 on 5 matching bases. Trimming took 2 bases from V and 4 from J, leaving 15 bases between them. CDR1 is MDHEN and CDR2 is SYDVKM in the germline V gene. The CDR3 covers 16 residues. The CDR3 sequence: CASSLGFLAGYNEQFF. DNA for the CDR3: TGTGCCAGCAGTTTAGGGTTTCTAGCAGGTTACAATGAGCAGTTCTTC.

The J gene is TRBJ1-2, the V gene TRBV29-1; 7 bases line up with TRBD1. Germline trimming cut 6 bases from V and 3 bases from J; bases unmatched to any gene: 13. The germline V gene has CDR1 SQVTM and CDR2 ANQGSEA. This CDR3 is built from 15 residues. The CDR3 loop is CSVENFRGAYYGYTF. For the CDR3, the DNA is TGCAGCGTAGAAAATTTCAGGGGGGCCTACTATGGCTACACCTTC.

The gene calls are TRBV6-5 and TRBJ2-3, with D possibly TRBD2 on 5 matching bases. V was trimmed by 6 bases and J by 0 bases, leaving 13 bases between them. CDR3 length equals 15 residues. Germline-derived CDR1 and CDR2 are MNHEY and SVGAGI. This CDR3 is CASRWAGLSTDTQYF. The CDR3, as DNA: TGTGCCAGCAGATGGGCGGGCCTTAGCACAGATACGCAGTATTTT.

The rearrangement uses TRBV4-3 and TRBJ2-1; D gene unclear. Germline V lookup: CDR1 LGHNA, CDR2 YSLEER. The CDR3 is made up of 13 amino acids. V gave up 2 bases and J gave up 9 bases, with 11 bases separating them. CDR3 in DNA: TGCGCCAGCAGCCAATTGCCCCCGGGTGAGCAGTTCTTC. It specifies CASSQLPPGEQFF.

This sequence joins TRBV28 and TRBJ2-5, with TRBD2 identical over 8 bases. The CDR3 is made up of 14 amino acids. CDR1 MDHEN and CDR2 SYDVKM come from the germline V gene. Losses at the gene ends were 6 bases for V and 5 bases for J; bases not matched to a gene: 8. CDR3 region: CASRLSGSWETQYF. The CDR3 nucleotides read TGTGCCAGCAGGTTAAGCGGGAGCTGGGAGACCCAGTACTTC.

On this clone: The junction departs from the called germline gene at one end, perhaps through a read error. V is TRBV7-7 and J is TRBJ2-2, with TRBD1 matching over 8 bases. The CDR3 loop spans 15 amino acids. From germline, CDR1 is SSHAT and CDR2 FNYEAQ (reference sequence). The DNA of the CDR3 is TGTGCTAGCAGCCGGACAGGGATTGGGACCGGGGAGCTGTTTTTT. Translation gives CASSRTGIGTGELFF.

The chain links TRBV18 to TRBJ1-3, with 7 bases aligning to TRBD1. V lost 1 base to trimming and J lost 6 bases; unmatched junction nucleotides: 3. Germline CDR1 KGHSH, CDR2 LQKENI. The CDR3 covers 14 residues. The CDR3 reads CASSPRQGENTIYF. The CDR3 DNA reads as TGTGCCAGCTCACCACGACAGGGAGAAAACACCATATATTTT.

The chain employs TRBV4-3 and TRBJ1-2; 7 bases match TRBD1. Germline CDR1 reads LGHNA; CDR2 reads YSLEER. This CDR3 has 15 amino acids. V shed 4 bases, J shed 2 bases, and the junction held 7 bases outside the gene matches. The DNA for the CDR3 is TGCGCCAGCAGCCCGACCCAGACAGGGAACTATGGCTACACCTTC. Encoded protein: CASSPTQTGNYGYTF.

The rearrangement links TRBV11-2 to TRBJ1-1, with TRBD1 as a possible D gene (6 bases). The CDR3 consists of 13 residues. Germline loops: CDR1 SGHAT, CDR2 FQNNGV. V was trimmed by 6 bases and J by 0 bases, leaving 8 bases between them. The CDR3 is CASSGQMNTEAFF. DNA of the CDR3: TGTGCCAGCAGTGGACAGATGAACACTGAAGCTTTCTTT.

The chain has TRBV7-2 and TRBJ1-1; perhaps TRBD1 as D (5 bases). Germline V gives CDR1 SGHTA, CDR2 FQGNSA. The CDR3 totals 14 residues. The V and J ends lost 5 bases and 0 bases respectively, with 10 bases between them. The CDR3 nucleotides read TGTGCCAGCAGCGCAGGGTCCTTGAACACTGAAGCTTTCTTT. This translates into CASSAGSLNTEAFF. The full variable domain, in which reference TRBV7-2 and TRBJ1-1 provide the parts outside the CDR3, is GAGVSQSPSNKVTEKGKDVELRCDPISGHTALYWYRQSLGQGLEFLIYFQGNSAPDKSGLPSDRFSAERTGGSVSTLTIQRTQQEDSAVYLCASSAGSLNTEAFFGQGTRLTVV.

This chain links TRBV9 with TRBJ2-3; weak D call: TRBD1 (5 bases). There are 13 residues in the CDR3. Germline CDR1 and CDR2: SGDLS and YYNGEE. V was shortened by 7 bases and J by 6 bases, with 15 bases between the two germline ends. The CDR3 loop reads CASGAQGRDTQYF. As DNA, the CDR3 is TGTGCCAGCGGCGCCCAGGGAAGGGATACGCAGTATTTT.

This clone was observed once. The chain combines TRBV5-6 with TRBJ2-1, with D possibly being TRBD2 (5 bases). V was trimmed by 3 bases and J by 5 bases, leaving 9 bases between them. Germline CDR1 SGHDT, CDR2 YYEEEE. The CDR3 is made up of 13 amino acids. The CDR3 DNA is TGTGCCAGCAGCTCGACTAATCACAATGAGCAGTTCTTC. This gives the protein CASSSTNHNEQFF.

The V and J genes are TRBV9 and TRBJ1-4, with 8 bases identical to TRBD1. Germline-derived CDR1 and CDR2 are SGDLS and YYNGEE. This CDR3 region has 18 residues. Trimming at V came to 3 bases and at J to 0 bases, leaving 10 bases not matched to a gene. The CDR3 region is CASSARTGPWTTNEKLFF. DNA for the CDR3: TGTGCCAGCAGCGCGAGGACAGGGCCATGGACAACTAATGAAAAACTGTTTTTT.

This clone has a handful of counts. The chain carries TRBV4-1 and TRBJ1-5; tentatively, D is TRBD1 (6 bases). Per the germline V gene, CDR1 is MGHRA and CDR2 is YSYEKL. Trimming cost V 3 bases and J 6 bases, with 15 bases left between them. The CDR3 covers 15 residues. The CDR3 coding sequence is TGCGCCAGCAGCCATTACAGGGACCGGGCTCAGCCCCAGCATTTT. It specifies CASSHYRDRAQPQHF.

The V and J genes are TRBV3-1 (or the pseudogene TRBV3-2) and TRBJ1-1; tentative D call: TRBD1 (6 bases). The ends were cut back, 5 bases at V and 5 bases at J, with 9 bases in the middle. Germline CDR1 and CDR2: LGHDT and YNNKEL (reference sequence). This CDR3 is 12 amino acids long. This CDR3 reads CASSTGPTEAFF. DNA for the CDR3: TGTGCCAGCAGCACAGGGCCAACTGAAGCTTTCTTT.

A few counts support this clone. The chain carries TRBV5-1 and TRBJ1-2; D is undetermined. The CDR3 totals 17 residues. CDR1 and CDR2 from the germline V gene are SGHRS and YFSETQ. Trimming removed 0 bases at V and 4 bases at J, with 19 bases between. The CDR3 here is CASSLGGTGGSGYGYTF. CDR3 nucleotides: TGCGCCAGCAGCTTGGGGGGAACTGGAGGTTCGGGCTATGGCTACACCTTC.